The 18 T cell receptor beta chains in this list originate from one sample, sequenced in a study of T cells in Graves' hyperthyroidism and ophthalmopathy. What was amplified from RNA transcripts were TCR beta CDR3 regions. The primer set for the first-round RT-PCR of the TCR CDR3 was HTBI. MiXCR, applied by TCRdb to the multiplex PCR reads, yields one record per CDR3 protein. The sample shows a few hundred thousand distinct CDR3 sequences, roughly 50% of them seen only once. Input material: peripheral blood or thyroid tissue (not recorded which). Receptors were obtained from a woman under 30 with Graves' hyperthyroidism.

There are a few counts of this clonotype. V is TRBV27 and J is TRBJ2-7; 9 nucleotides agree with TRBD2. CDR1 and CDR2 from the germline V gene are MNHEY and SMNVEV (reference sequence). The CDR3 is made up of 14 amino acids. J lost 7 bases, V lost 2 bases, and 6 bases had no gene match. CDR3: CASSLVAGVQEQYF. The DNA of the CDR3 is TGTGCCAGCAGTTTAGTAGCGGGAGTGCAGGAGCAGTACTTC.

This sequence joins TRBV24-1 and TRBJ2-5; D call uncertain. Germline V lookup: CDR1 KGHDR, CDR2 SFDVKD. With 6 bases removed from V and 4 bases from J, the gap between germline ends came to 5 bases. The CDR3 totals 11 residues. CDR3 amino acids: CATSIGETQYF. In DNA, the CDR3 is TGTGCCACCAGTATCGGAGAGACCCAGTACTTC.

Many counts were recorded for this clonotype. This chain uses TRBV27 with TRBJ2-7; D might be TRBD1 (5 bases). The V end was cut by 4 bases, the J end by 0 bases, with 13 bases between. The length of the CDR3 is 15 residues. Germline loops: CDR1 MNHEY, CDR2 SMNVEV (reference sequence). CDR3 DNA sequence: TGTGCCAGCAGTTGCGGACACCAGTTCTCCTACGAGCAGTACTTC. Protein: CASSCGHQFSYEQYF.

The chain couples TRBV9 to TRBJ1-2; D is ambiguous. Germline V gives CDR1 SGDLS, CDR2 YYNGEE. Trimming removed 7 bases from V and 4 bases from J, with 14 bases in between. The CDR3 length is 13 residues. The CDR3, as DNA: TGTGCCAGCGCCGGTAGTGATAGCTATGGCTACACCTTC. It codes for CASAGSDSYGYTF.

The chain couples TRBV5-1 to TRBJ2-6; D gene ambiguous. The CDR3 is 16 residues long. CDR1 is SGHRS, CDR2 YFSETQ, per germline. Trimming removed 4 bases at V and 0 bases at J, with 11 bases between. CDR3 sequence reads: CASSPMSHSGANVLTF. The CDR3 nucleotides are TGCGCCAGCAGCCCTATGTCCCACTCTGGGGCCAACGTCCTGACTTTC.

This clonotype was recorded at least ten times. The rearrangement links TRBV6-5 to TRBJ1-5; no reliable D call. Germline CDR1 MNHEY, CDR2 SVGAGI. Trimming removed 6 bases from V and 0 bases from J, with 9 bases in between. The length of the CDR3 is 14 residues. The chain's CDR3 is CASRDGNSNQPQHF. The CDR3 DNA reads TGTGCCAGCAGAGACGGGAATAGCAATCAGCCCCAGCATTTT.

The V and J genes are TRBV29-1 and TRBJ2-7; D remains ambiguous. CDR1 and CDR2 from the germline V gene are SQVTM and ANQGSEA. Trimming removed 6 bases from V and 7 bases from J, with 13 bases in between. The CDR3 extends over 11 amino acids. CDR3 loop: CSVVQNTEQYF. The CDR3 DNA is TGCAGCGTAGTGCAAAATACGGAGCAGTACTTC.

This clonotype was counted many times. V usage is TRBV6-5 and J usage is TRBJ1-1; D gene unclear. Trimming pared 2 bases from V and 3 bases from J, leaving 4 bases between. From germline, CDR1 is MNHEY and CDR2 SVGAGI. The CDR3 covers 12 residues. The chain's CDR3 is CASSYGDTEAFF. CDR3 sequence (DNA): TGTGCCAGCAGTTACGGGGACACTGAAGCTTTCTTT.

This clonotype appeared a single time. This chain uses TRBV7-9 with TRBJ1-1; 8 bases agree with TRBD1. Germline-derived CDR1 and CDR2 are SEHNR and FQNEAQ (reference sequence). CDR3 size: 14 residues. The ends lost 5 bases at V and 6 bases at J; junction bases unmatched: 8. The CDR3 DNA reads TGTGCCAGCAGCAGGGGGCAGGGGGCCTCTGAAGCTTTCTTT. As protein: CASSRGQGASEAFF.

The chain carries TRBV7-3 and TRBJ2-1, with 7 bases aligning to TRBD2. This CDR3 has 15 amino acids. Germline trimming cut 2 bases from V and 9 bases from J; bases unmatched to any gene: 10. Germline V gives CDR1 SGHTA, CDR2 FQGTGA. CDR3 in DNA: TGTGCCAGCAGCTTAGTACCGAGCGGGATAGGTGAGCAGTTCTTC. Translated, it gives CASSLVPSGIGEQFF.

This chain joins TRBV2 and TRBJ2-1, with D possibly TRBD1 on 5 matching bases. The ends were cut back, 7 bases at V and 3 bases at J, with 16 bases in the middle. The CDR3 is 15 residues long. Germline V gives CDR1 SNHLY, CDR2 FYNNEI. Here the CDR3 reads CASIEEIGVYNEQFF. The CDR3 region has the DNA TGTGCCAGCATAGAGGAGATAGGGGTCTACAATGAGCAGTTCTTC.

This clonotype was counted only a few times. The J gene is TRBJ2-3, the V gene TRBV5-1, with 7 bases identical to TRBD2. Germline-derived CDR1 and CDR2 are SGHRS and YFSETQ. The CDR3 totals 15 residues. The ends lost 4 bases at V and 2 bases at J; junction bases unmatched: 7. CDR3 nucleotide sequence: TGCGCCAGCAGCCTCGGGACTAAGCACACAGATACGCAGTATTTT. It is translated as CASSLGTKHTDTQYF.

This clonotype showed up many times. The V and J genes are TRBV29-1 and TRBJ1-2; 9 bases are shared with TRBD1. The CDR3 runs 14 residues. Germline CDR1 is SQVTM and CDR2 is ANQGSEA. Trimming removed 6 bases from V and 4 bases from J; junction bases left unmatched: 9. CDR3 loop: CSVAKTGGVYGYTF. CDR3 coding DNA: TGCAGCGTCGCGAAAACAGGGGGCGTCTATGGCTACACCTTC.

The rearrangement joins TRBV29-1 to TRBJ2-7, with D perhaps matching TRBD1 (6 bases). Germline V lookup: CDR1 SQVTM, CDR2 ANQGSEA. The CDR3 consists of 14 residues. The V end was cut by 8 bases, the J end by 4 bases, with 21 bases between. The CDR3 loop is CSSWLRDTYYEQYF. In nucleotides, the CDR3 is TGCAGCAGTTGGCTCCGGGACACCTATTACGAGCAGTACTTC.

This chain joins TRBV7-3 and TRBJ2-5, with 7 bases aligning to TRBD2. CDR3 length: 13 amino acids. J lost 10 bases, V lost 5 bases, and 10 bases had no gene match. Per germline, CDR1 SGHTA and CDR2 FQGTGA. The chain's CDR3 is CASSPDTGEGQYF. DNA for the CDR3: TGTGCCAGCAGCCCTGACACCGGGGAGGGCCAGTACTTC.

Note on this clonotype: Since no conserved phenylalanine or tryptophan closes the CDR3, a read error is the likely cause. No DNA is shown, since the ends of the CDR3 on it are uncertain; the CDR3 is the one TCRdb lists. V and J are TRBV20-1 and TRBJ1-6. CDR1 DFQATT and CDR2 SNEGSKA come from the germline V gene (reference sequence). The CDR3 length equals 16 residues, ends included. The CDR3 here is CSARVFGEGGNSPLCL.

The gene calls are TRBV24-1 and TRBJ2-3; TRBD2 aligns across 8 bases. There are 16 residues in the CDR3. J was trimmed by 0 bases and V by 3 bases; bases with no gene match: 4. Germline V lookup: CDR1 KGHDR, CDR2 SFDVKD. The CDR3, as DNA: TGTGCCACCAGTGATCCCACTAGCGGAAGCACAGATACGCAGTATTTT. Encoded protein: CATSDPTSGSTDTQYF.

This clonotype was seen repeatedly, ten times or more. V gene TRBV25-1 combines with J gene TRBJ2-3, with a weak D call TRBD2 (6 bases). From germline, CDR1 is MGHDK and CDR2 SYGVNS. This CDR3 is 12 amino acids long. The V end was cut by 4 bases, the J end by 7 bases, with 9 bases between. The CDR3: CASSGGGNTQYF. The CDR3 DNA follows: TGTGCCAGCAGTGGGGGCGGGAATACGCAGTATTTT. Combining the CDR3 with reference TRBV25-1 and TRBJ2-3 gives the whole variable domain EADIYQTPRYLVIGTGKKITLECSQTMGHDKMYWYQQDPGMELHLIHYSYGVNSTEKGDLSSESTVSRIRTEHFPLTLESARPSHTSQYLCASSGGGNTQYFGPGTRLTVL.